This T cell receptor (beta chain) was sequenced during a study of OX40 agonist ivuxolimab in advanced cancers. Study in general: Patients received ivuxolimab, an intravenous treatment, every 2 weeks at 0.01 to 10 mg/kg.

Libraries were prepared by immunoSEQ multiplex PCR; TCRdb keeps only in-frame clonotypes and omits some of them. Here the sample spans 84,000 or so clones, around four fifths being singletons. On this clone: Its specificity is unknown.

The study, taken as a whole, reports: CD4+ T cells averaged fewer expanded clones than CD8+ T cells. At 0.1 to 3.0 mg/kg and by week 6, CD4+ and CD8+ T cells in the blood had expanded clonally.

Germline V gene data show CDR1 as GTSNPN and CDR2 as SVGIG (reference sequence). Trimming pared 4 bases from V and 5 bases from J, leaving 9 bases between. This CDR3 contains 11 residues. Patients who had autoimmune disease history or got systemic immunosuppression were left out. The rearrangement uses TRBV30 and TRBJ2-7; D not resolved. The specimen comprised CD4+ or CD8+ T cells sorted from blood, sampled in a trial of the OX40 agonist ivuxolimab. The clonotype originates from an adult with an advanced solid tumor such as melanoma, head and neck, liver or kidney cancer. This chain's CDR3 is CAWKGTDEQYF. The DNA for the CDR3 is TGTGCCTGGAAAGGTACAGACGAGCAGTACTTC.